The next 5 T cell receptor beta chains were all read from a single sample in a study of graft-versus-host responses after intestinal transplantation. TCRdb's table, derived via immunoSEQ multiplex PCR, lists solely in-frame clones and lacks some. The table records 84,000 or so clones, 80% to 85% of them present only once. These receptors' antigens are unknown. Material: unstimulated CD4+ T cells sorted from spleen or lymph node cells, obtained before intestinal transplant. These receptors all come from a human donor who received an intestinal transplant.

On this clone: This specimen includes other DNA sequences encoding the same CDR3. The V gene is TRBV4-1, the J gene TRBJ1-4; 8 bases line up with TRBD1. The V gene end was trimmed by 0 bases and the J gene end by 6 bases; junction bases not matched to a gene: 6. This CDR3 has 16 residues. Germline V gives CDR1 MGHRA, CDR2 YSYEKL. CDR3 bases: TGCGCCAGCAGCCAAGAGTGGACAGGGAAGGATGAAAAACTGTTTTTT. Translation gives CASSQEWTGKDEKLFF.

This clone was detected once. The chain employs TRBV6-6 and TRBJ2-7; D possibly corresponds to TRBD2 (5 bases). CDR1 and CDR2 from the germline V gene are MNHNY and SVGAGI (reference sequence). The CDR3 extends over 11 amino acids. The V end was cut by 6 bases, the J end by 6 bases, with 9 bases between. The CDR3 DNA reads as TGTGCCAGCAGCCAGGAGGCCGAGCAGTACTTC. Protein: CASSQEAEQYF.

This sequence joins TRBV5-4 and TRBJ2-1; D remains ambiguous. The CDR3 loop spans 14 amino acids. V lost 4 bases to trimming and J lost 2 bases, with 10 bases between them. Germline V gene data show CDR1 as SGHNT and CDR2 as YYREEE (reference sequence). The CDR3 spells CASSPSPPYNEQFF. The DNA of the CDR3 is TGTGCCAGCAGCCCGAGCCCTCCCTACAATGAGCAGTTCTTC.

This clone was counted once. The gene calls are TRBV18 and TRBJ1-4; the D is unclear. The V gene's germline CDR1 is KGHSH and CDR2 LQKENI. The CDR3 totals 13 residues. The V end was cut by 2 bases, the J end by 7 bases, with 8 bases between. The CDR3 sequence: CASSPLGGEKLFF. Written as DNA, the CDR3 is TGTGCCAGCTCACCATTGGGAGGTGAAAAACTGTTTTTT.

This chain links TRBV7-9 with TRBJ1-3; perhaps TRBD1 as D (5 bases). The CDR3 consists of 15 residues. Germline-derived CDR1 and CDR2 are SEHNR and FQNEAQ (reference sequence). V lost 5 bases and J 0 bases, leaving 11 bases between the germline ends. CDR3 region: CASSATGYSGNTIYF. The CDR3 nucleotides read TGTGCCAGCAGCGCCACAGGCTACTCTGGAAACACCATATATTTT. Supplemented by reference TRBV7-9 and TRBJ1-3, the full variable domain reads DTGVSQNPRHKITKRGQNVTFRCDPISEHNRLYWYRQTLGQGPEFLTYFQNEAQLEKSRLLSDRFSAERPKGSFSTLEIQRTEQGDSAMYLCASSATGYSGNTIYFGEGSWLTVV.